Sequencing of this TCR beta chain was carried out in a study of shared clonotypes between healthy human individuals. Execution of the assay was at deep level. Some clones are missing from TCRdb's copy, which holds only in-frame ones; the method was immunoSEQ multiplex PCR. The sample carries fewer than 850,000 clones, 55% to 75% recorded once. Everyone who donated was a Caucasian adult who lived in Nashville, Tennessee. The V and J ends lost 3 bases and 1 base respectively, with 9 bases between them. This CDR3 comprises 14 residues. The germline gives CDR1 MNHNY, CDR2 SVGAGI (reference sequence). Sequencing used memory CD4+ T cells sorted from blood. Stated subset: CD45RA-negative fraction. V gene TRBV6-6 combines with J gene TRBJ1-1; D uncertain. This sequence was found in a woman aged 30 to 39 in good health. In DNA form, the CDR3 reads TGTGCCAGCAGTTATAGACGGGAGAACACTGAAGCTTTCTTT. It encodes CASSYRRENTEAFF.